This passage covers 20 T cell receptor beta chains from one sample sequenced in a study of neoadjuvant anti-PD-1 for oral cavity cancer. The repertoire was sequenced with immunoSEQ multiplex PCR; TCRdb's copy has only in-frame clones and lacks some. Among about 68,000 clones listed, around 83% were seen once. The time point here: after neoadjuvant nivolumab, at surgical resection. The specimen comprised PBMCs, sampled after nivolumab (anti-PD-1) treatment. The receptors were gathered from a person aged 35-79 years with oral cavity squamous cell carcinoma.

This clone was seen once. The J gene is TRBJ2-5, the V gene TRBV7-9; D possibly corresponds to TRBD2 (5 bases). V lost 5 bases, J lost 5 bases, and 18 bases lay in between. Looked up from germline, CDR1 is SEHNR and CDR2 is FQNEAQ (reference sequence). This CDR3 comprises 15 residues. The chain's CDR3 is CASSPEPFSAETQYF. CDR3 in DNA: TGTGCCAGCAGCCCCGAACCCTTTAGCGCCGAGACCCAGTACTTC.

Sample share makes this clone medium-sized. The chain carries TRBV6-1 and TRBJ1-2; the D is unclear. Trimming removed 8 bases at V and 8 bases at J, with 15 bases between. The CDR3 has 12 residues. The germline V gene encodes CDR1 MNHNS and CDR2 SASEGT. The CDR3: CASPWRVWGYTF. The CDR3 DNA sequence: TGTGCCAGCCCCTGGAGGGTGTGGGGCTACACCTTC.

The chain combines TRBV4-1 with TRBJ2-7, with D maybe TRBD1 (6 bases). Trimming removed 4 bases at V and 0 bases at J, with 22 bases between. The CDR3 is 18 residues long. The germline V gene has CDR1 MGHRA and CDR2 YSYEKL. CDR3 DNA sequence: TGCGCCAGCAGCCCACTGACAGGTACTCTTCTGACCTCCTACGAGCAGTACTTC. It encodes CASSPLTGTLLTSYEQYF.

CDR3 amino acids: CASSLVGASTEAFF. CDR3 sequence (DNA): TGCGCCAGCAGCTTGGTAGGGGCGAGCACTGAAGCTTTCTTT. The V call is TRBV5-1, the J call TRBJ1-1, with a tentative D call TRBD1 (5 bases). V lost 0 bases and J 4 bases, leaving 10 bases between the germline ends. This CDR3 contains 14 residues. Germline CDR1 reads SGHRS; CDR2 reads YFSETQ. Combining the CDR3 with reference TRBV5-1 and TRBJ1-1 gives the whole variable domain KAGVTQTPRYLIKTRGQQVTLSCSPISGHRSVSWYQQTPGQGLQFLFEYFSETQRNKGNFPGRFSGRQFSNSRSEMNVSTLELGDSALYLCASSLVGASTEAFFGQGTRLTVV.

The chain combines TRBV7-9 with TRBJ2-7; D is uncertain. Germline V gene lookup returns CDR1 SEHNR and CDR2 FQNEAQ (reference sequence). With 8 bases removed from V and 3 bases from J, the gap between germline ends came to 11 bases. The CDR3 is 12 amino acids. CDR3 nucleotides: TGTGCCAGCGGCTCGCAAATCTACGAGCAGTACTTC. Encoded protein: CASGSQIYEQYF.

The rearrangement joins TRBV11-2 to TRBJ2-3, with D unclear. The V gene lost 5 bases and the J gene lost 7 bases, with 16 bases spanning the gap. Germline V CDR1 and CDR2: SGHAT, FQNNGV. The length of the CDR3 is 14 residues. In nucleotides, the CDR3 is TGTGCCAGCAGCCCTAACCCGGGCATGAATACGCAGTATTTT. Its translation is CASSPNPGMNTQYF.

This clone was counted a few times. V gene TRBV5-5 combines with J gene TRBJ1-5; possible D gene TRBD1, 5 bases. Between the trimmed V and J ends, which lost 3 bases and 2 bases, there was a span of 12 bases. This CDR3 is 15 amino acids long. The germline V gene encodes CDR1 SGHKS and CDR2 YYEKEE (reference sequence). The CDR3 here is CASSWDGTGNQPQHF. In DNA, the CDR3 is TGTGCCAGCAGCTGGGACGGGACGGGCAATCAGCCCCAGCATTTT.

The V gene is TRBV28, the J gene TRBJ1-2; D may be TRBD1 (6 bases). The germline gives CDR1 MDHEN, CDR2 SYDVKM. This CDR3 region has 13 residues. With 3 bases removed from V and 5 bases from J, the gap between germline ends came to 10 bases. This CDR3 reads CASSFQQGYGYTF. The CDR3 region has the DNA TGTGCCAGCAGTTTCCAACAGGGATATGGCTACACCTTC.

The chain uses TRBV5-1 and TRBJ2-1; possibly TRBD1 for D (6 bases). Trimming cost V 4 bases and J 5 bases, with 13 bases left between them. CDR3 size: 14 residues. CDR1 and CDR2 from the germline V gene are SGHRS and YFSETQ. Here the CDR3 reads CASSGPDSHNEQFF. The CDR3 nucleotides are TGCGCCAGCAGCGGCCCGGACAGCCACAATGAGCAGTTCTTC.

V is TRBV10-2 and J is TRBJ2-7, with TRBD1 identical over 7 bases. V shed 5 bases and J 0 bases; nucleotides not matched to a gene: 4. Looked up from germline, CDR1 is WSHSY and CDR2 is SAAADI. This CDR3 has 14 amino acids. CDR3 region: CASSSRDSSYEQYF. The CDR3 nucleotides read TGCGCCAGCAGTTCCCGGGACAGCTCCTACGAGCAGTACTTC.

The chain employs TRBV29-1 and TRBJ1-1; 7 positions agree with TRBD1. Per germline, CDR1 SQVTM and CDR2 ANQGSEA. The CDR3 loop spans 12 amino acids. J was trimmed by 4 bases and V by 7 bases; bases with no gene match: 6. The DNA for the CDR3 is TGCAGCGGGGAGCCAGGGGGCACTGAAGCTTTCTTT. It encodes CSGEPGGTEAFF.

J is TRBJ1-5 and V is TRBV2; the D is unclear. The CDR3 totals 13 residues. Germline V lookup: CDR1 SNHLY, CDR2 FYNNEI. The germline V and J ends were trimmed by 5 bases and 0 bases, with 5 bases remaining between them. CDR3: CASSFNSNQPQHF. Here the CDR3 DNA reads TGTGCCAGCAGTTTTAATAGCAATCAGCCCCAGCATTTT.

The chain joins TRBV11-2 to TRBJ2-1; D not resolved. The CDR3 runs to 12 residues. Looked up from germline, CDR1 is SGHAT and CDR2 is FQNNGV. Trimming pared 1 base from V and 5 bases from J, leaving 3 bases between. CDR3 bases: TGTGCCAGCAGCTTAGTGGACAATGAGCAGTTCTTC. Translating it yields CASSLVDNEQFF.

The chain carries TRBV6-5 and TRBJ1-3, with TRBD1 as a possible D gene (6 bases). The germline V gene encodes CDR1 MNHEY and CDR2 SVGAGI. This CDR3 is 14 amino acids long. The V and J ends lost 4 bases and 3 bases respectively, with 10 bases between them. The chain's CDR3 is CASSLGALGNTIYF. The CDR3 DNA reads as TGTGCCAGCAGTTTGGGGGCCCTTGGAAACACCATATATTTT.

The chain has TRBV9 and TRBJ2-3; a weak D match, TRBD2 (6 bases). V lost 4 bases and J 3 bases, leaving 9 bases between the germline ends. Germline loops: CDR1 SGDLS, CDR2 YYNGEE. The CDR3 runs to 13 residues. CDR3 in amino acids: CASSLGLTDTQYF. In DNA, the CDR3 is TGTGCCAGCAGCTTGGGACTTACAGATACGCAGTATTTT.

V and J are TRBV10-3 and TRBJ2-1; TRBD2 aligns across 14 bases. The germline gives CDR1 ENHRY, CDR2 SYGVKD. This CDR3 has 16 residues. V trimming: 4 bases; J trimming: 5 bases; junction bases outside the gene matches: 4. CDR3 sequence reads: CAISGRLAGGDNEQFF. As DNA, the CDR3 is TGTGCCATCAGTGGCCGACTAGCGGGAGGGGACAATGAGCAGTTCTTC.

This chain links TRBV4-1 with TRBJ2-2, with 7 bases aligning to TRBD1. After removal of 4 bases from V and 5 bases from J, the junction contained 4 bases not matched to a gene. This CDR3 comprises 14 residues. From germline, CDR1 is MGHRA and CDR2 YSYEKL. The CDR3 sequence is CASSRLTGTGELFF. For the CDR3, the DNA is TGCGCCAGCAGCCGGTTGACAGGGACCGGGGAGCTGTTTTTT.

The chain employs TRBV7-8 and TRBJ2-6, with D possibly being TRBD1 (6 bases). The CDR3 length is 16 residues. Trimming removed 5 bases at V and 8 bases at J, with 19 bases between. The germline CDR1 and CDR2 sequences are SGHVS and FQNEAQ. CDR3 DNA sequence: TGTGCCAGCAGCCCACCACAGGGTAGAGGTACCAACGTCCTGACTTTC. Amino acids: CASSPPQGRGTNVLTF.

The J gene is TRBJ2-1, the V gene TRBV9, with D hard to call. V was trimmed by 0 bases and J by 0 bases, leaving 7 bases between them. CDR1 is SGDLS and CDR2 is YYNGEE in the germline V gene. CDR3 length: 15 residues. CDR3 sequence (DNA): TGTGCCAGCAGCGTAGTGACTGGCTCCTACAATGAGCAGTTCTTC. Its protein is CASSVVTGSYNEQFF.

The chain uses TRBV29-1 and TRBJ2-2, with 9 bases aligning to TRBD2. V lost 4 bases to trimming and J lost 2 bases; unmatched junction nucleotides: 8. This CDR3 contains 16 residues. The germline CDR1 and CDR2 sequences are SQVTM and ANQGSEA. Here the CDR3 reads CSVVGASGANTGELFF. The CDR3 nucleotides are TGCAGCGTTGTCGGGGCTAGCGGGGCTAACACCGGGGAGCTGTTTTTT.